This T cell receptor beta chain emerged from a study of identical twins. MiXCR, run by TCRdb on the 5' RACE reads, gives a single entry per CDR3 protein. The data contain about 720,000 distinct CDR3 sequences, 8% to 9% of them singletons. Concerning this clonotype: What it binds is not known.

Overall study results and limits: Clonotypes of the beta chain that were abundant in cord blood carried fewer insertions (memory repertoires showed none).

CDR3 length: 16 amino acids. Germline CDR1 and CDR2: MNHEY and SMNVEV (reference sequence). Trimming cost V 2 bases and J 0 bases; bases outside gene matches: 4. This sample also belongs to another study, concerning yellow fever vaccine responses in identical twins.

This chain connects TRBV27 to TRBJ2-1; TRBD2 agrees at 7 bases. This TCR was recovered from a woman aged 18-35 years in good health. Sequenced sample: PBMCs. The CDR3 loop is CASSLAGANSYNEQFF. CDR3 nucleotides: TGTGCCAGCAGTTTAGCGGGAGCGAACTCCTACAATGAGCAGTTCTTC.